This T cell receptor beta chain was profiled in a study of shared clonotypes between healthy human individuals. Overall study findings and caveats: Among non-shared clonotypes, generation probabilities were lower than among those shared by all four donors. Memory subsets had estimated richness that was generally smaller than that of naive subsets.

Deep level was the assay's run setting. Clones were read by immunoSEQ multiplex PCR, and TCRdb kept only the in-frame ones, dropping some. The table has hundreds of thousands of clones, 95% seen once. CD8 cells regarded as naive lacked CD45RO, were positively chosen for CCR7, and omitted terminally differentiated effector memory CD45RA+ cells. Those who donated, Caucasian adults without exception, all lived in Nashville, Tennessee. The CDR3 is 15 residues long. Germline V gene lookup returns CDR1 MDHEN and CDR2 SYDVKM. V was cut by 6 bases and J by 0 bases, with 9 bases left in between. Note on this clone: Antigen: not known.

The chain has TRBV28 and TRBJ2-6; D not resolved. The sequence came from a woman aged 25-40 years in good health. Sequences were obtained from naive CD8+ T cells sorted from blood. The chain's CDR3 is CASSRLISGANVLTF. Here the CDR3 DNA reads TGTGCCAGCAGCCGCCTGATCTCTGGGGCCAACGTCCTGACTTTC.